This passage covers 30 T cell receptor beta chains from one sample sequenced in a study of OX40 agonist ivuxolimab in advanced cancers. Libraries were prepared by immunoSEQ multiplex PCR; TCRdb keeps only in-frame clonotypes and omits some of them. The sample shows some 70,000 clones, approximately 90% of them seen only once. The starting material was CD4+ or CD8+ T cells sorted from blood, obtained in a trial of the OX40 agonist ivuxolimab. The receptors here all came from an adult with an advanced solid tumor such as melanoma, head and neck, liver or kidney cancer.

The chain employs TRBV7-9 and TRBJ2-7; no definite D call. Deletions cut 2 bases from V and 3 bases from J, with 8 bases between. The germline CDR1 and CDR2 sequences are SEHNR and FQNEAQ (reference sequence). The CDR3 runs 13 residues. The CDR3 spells CASSLPHLYEQYF. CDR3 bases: TGTGCCAGCAGCTTACCCCATCTCTACGAGCAGTACTTC.

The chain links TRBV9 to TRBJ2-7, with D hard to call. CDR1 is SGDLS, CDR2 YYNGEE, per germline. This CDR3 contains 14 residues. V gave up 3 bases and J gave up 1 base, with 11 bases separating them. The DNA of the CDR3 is TGTGCCAGCAGCGGTCTAGAGTCTTCCTACGAGCAGTACTTC. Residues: CASSGLESSYEQYF.

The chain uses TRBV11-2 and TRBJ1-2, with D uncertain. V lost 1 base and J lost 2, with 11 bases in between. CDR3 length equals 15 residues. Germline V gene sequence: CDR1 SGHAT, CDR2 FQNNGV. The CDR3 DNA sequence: TGTGCCAGCAGCTTAGTGGCAGGAGCAAACTATGGCTACACCTTC. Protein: CASSLVAGANYGYTF.

The chain's CDR3 is CASSDISGVGNEQFF. In nucleotides, the CDR3 is TGTGCCAGCAGTGATATTTCGGGAGTCGGCAATGAGCAGTTCTTC. This chain joins TRBV2 and TRBJ2-1; possible D gene TRBD2, 6 bases. Germline V gene data show CDR1 as SNHLY and CDR2 as FYNNEI. V was shortened by 3 bases and J by 6 bases, with 15 bases between the two germline ends. The CDR3 spans 15 residues.

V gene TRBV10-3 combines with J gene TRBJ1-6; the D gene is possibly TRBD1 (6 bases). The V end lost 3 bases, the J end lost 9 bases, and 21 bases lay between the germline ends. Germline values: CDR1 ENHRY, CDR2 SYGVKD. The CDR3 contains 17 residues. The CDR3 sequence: CAISDPERGSGVSPLHF. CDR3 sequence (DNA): TGTGCCATCAGTGACCCAGAGAGGGGGAGCGGGGTTTCACCCCTCCACTTT.

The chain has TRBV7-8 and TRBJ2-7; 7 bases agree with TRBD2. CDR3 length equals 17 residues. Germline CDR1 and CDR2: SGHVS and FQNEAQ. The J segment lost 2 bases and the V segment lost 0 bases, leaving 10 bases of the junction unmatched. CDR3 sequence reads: CASSLAISGGFTYEQYF. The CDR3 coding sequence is TGTGCCAGCAGCTTAGCGATATCCGGGGGGTTCACCTACGAGCAGTACTTC.

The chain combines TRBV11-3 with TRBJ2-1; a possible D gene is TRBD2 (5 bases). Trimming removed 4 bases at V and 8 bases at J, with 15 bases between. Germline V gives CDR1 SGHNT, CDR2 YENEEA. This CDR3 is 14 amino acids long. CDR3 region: CASSSTRADHEQFF. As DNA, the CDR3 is TGTGCCAGCAGCTCCACTAGGGCGGACCATGAGCAGTTCTTC.

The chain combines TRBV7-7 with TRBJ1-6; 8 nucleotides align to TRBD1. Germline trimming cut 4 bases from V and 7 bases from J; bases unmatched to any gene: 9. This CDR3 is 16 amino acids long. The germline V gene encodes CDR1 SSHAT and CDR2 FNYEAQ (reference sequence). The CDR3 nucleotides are TGTGCCAGCAGCTCCACCCGGGACAGGTGGAATTCACCCCTCCACTTT. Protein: CASSSTRDRWNSPLHF. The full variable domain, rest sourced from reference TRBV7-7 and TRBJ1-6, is GAGVSQSPRYKVTKRGQDVTLRCDPISSHATLYWYQQALGQGPEFLTYFNYEAQPDKSGLPSDRFSAERPEGSISTLTIQRTEQRDSAMYRCASSSTRDRWNSPLHFGNGTRLTVT.

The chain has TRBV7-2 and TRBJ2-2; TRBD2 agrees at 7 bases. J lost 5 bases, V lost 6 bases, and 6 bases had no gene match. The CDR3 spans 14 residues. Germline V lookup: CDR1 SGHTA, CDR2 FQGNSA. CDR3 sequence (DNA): TGTGCCAGCAGTTCACTAGCGTCTACCGGGGAGCTGTTTTTT. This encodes CASSSLASTGELFF.

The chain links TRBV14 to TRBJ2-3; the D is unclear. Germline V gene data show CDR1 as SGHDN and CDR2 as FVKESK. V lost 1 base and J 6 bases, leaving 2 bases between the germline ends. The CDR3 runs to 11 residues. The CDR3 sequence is CASSQGDTQYF. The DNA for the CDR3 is TGTGCCAGCAGCCAAGGCGATACGCAGTATTTT.

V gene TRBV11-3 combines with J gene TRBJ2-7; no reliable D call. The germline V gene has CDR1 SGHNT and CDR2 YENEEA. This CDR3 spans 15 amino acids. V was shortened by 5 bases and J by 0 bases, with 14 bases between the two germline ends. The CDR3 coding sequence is TGTGCCAGCAGCCCAGATTCTAGGAGCTCCTACGAGCAGTACTTC. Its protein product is CASSPDSRSSYEQYF. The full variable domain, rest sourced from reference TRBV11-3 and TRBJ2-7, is EAGVVQSPRYKIIEKKQPVAFWCNPISGHNTLYWYLQNLGQGPELLIRYENEEAVDDSQLPKDRFSAERLKGVDSTLKIQPAELGDSAVYLCASSPDSRSSYEQYFGPGTRLTVT.

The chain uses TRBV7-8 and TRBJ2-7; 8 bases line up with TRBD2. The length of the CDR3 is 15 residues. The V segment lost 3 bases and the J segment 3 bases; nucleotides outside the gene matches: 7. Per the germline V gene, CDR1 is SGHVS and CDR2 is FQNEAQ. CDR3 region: CASSFQLAGGYEQYF. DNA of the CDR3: TGTGCCAGCAGCTTCCAGCTAGCGGGTGGCTACGAGCAGTACTTC.

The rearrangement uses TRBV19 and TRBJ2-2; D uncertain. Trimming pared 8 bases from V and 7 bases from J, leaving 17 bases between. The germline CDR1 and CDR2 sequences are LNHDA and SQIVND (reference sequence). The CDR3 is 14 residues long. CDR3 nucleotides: TGTGCCAGTGGGTCTACGGGTGCCAGCGGGGAGCTGTTTTTT. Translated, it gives CASGSTGASGELFF.

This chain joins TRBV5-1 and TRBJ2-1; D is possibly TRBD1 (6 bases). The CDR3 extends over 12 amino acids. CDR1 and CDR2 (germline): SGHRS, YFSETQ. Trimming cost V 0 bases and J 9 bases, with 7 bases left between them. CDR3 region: CASSLGGPEQFF. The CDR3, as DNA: TGCGCCAGCAGCTTGGGGGGGCCTGAGCAGTTCTTC.

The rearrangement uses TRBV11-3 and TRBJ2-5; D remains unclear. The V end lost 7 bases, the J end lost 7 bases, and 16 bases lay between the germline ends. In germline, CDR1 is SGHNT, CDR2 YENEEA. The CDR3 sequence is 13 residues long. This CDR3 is CASKVVADRTQYF. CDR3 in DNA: TGTGCCAGCAAAGTGGTAGCAGATAGGACCCAGTACTTC.

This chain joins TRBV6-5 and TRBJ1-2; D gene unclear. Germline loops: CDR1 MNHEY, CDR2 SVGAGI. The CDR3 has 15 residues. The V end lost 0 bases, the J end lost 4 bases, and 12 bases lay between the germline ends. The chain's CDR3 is CASSYSRALSYGYTF. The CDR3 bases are TGTGCCAGCAGTTACTCGAGGGCCCTATCCTATGGCTACACCTTC.

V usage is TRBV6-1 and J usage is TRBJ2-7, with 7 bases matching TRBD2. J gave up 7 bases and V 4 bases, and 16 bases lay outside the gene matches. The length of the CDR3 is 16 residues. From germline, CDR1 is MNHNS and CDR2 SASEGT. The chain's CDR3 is CASSAAPSGPLLEQYF. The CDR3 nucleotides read TGTGCCAGCAGTGCGGCCCCTAGCGGCCCCCTCCTGGAGCAGTACTTC.

This chain's CDR3 is CASSPPGPMGQYF. The CDR3 DNA reads as TGTGCCAGCAGCCCTCCGGGACCGATGGGGCAGTACTTC. This chain joins TRBV13 and TRBJ2-5; either TRBD1 or TRBD2 may fit D (5 bases each). The germline gives CDR1 PRHDT, CDR2 FYEKMQ (reference sequence). The CDR3 totals 13 residues. V gave up 5 bases and J gave up 11 bases, with 18 bases separating them. Looking up the rest from reference TRBV13 and TRBJ2-5 gives the full variable domain: AAGVIQSPRHLIKEKRETATLKCYPIPRHDTVYWYQQGPGQDPQFLISFYEKMQSDKGSIPDRFSAQQFSDYHSELNMSSLELGDSALYFCASSPPGPMGQYFGPGTRLLVL.

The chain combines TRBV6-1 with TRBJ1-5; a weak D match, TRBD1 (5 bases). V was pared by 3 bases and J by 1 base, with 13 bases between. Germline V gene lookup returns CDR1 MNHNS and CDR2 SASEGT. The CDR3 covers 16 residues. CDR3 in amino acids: CASSDEAGWSNQPQHF. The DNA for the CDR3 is TGTGCCAGCAGTGATGAGGCAGGGTGGAGCAATCAGCCCCAGCATTTT.

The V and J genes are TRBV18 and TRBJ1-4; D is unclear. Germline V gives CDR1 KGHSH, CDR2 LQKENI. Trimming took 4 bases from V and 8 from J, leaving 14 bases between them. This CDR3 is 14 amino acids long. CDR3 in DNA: TGTGCCAGCTCACAGGGTCTCGCAGAGGAAAAACTGTTTTTT. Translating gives CASSQGLAEEKLFF.

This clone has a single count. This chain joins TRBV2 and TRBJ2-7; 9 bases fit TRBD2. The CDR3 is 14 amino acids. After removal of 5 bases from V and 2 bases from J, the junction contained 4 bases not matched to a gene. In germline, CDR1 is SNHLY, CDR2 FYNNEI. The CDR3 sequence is CASSPERGAYEQYF. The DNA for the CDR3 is TGTGCCAGCAGTCCCGAGCGGGGGGCCTACGAGCAGTACTTC.

CDR3 in amino acids: CASSLHRGEATEAFF. In nucleotides, the CDR3 is TGTGCCAGCAGCTTACACAGGGGCGAGGCCACTGAAGCTTTCTTT. The chain recombines TRBV7-9 with TRBJ1-1; TRBD1 matches at 7 bases. Per the germline V gene, CDR1 is SEHNR and CDR2 is FQNEAQ (reference sequence). The CDR3 runs to 15 residues. After removal of 2 bases from V and 4 bases from J, the junction contained 7 bases not matched to a gene.

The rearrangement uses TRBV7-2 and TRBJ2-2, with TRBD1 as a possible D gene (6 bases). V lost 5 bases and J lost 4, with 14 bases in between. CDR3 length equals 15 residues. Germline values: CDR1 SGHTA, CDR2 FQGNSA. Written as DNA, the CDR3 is TGTGCCAGCAGCCGAGGAACAGGGAGCACCGGGGAGCTGTTTTTT. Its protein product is CASSRGTGSTGELFF.

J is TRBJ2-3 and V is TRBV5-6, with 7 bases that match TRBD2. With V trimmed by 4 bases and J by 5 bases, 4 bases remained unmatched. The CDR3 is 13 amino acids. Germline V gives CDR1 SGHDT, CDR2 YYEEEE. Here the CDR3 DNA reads TGTGCCAGCAGCCGGGTAGCGGGAGATACGCAGTATTTT. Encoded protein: CASSRVAGDTQYF.

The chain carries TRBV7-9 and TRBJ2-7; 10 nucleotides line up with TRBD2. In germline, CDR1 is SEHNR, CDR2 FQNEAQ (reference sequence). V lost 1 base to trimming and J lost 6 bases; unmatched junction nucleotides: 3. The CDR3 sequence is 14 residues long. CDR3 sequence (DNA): TGTGCCAGCAGCTTAGGAGCGGGAGGGCCCGAGCAGTACTTC. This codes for CASSLGAGGPEQYF.

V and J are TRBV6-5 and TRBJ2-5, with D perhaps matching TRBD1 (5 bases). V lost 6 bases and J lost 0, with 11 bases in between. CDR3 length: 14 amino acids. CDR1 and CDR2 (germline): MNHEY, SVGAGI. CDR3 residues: CASRPDTDQETQYF. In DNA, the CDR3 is TGTGCCAGCAGACCGGACACCGACCAAGAGACCCAGTACTTC.

For the CDR3, the DNA is TGTGCCAGCAGCTTATCGCCGGGGGCCTACGAGCAGTACTTC. Amino acid sequence: CASSLSPGAYEQYF. V and J are TRBV13 and TRBJ2-7; possibly TRBD2 for D (6 bases). The CDR3 length is 14 residues. The V end was cut by 2 bases, the J end by 2 bases, with 10 bases between. Germline CDR1 is PRHDT and CDR2 is FYEKMQ (reference sequence).

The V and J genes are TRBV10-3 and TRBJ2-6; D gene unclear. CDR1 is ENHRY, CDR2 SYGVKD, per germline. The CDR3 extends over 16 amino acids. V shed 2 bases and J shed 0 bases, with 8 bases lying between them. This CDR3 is CAISETHSSGANVLTF. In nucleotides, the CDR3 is TGTGCCATCAGTGAGACCCACAGCTCTGGGGCCAACGTCCTGACTTTC.

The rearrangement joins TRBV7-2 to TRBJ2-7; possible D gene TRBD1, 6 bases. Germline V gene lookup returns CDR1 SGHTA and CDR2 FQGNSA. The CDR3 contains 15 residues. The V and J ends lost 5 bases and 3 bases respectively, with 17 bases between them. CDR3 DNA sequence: TGTGCCAGCAGCAGATCGACAGGAATGCTCTACGAGCAGTACTTC. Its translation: CASSRSTGMLYEQYF. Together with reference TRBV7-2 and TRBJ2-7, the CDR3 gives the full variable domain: GAGVSQSPSNKVTEKGKDVELRCDPISGHTALYWYRQSLGQGLEFLIYFQGNSAPDKSGLPSDRFSAERTGGSVSTLTIQRTQQEDSAVYLCASSRSTGMLYEQYFGPGTRLTVT.

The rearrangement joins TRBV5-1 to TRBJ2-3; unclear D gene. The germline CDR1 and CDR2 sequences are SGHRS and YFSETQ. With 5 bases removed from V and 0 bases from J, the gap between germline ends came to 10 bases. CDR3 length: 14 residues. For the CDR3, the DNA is TGCGCCAGCAGGGGCAGGATGAGCACAGATACGCAGTATTTT. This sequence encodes CASRGRMSTDTQYF.